This T cell receptor beta chain was documented in a study of T-cell reconstitution after alpha-beta-depleted transplantation in children. TCRbeta library construction was performed incorporating unique molecular identifiers. MiXCR, applied by TCRdb to the PCR reads, yields one record per CDR3 protein. In the table there are over 200,000 distinct CDR3 sequences, approximately 10% of which are singletons. In its sample, this clonotype was seen many times. V lost 5 bases to trimming and J lost 0 bases; unmatched junction nucleotides: 4. The CDR3 totals 16 residues. Sequenced here: PBMCs from the stem cell graft donor, sampled from the stem cell graft. The TCR comes from a human donor who donated a stem cell graft to a child with acute lymphoblastic leukemia. This rearrangement joins TRBV12-3 or TRBV12-4 to TRBJ2-2; 9 bases map to TRBD1. The CDR3 loop is CASSGQGSTNTGELFF. Here the CDR3 DNA reads TGTGCCAGCAGTGGACAGGGGTCGACGAACACCGGGGAGCTGTTTTTT.